This T cell receptor beta chain appears in the sequencing data of a study of CD8 T cells in ankylosing spondylitis. General study results and limits: In ankylosing spondylitis patients, matched synovial fluid reportedly showed significant enrichment of disease-linked clones. Disease-linked clones were CD8+ and relatively rare in peripheral blood.

At least ten counts were recorded for this clonotype. The antigen is unknown. The CDR3 contains 15 residues. Looked up from germline, CDR1 is DFQATT and CDR2 is SNEGSKA (reference sequence). Trimming took off 0 bases at V and 0 bases at J, with 12 bases between the two ends. It was by quantitative 5'-RACE with molecular barcodes that TCR beta libraries were made. One entry per CDR3 protein, called by TCRdb with MiXCR from the 5' RACE reads. The repertoire holds over 200,000 distinct CDR3 sequences, with more than 9% as singletons. Source material: blood, either unsorted or a sorted T cell fraction (not recorded which). The V gene is TRBV20-1, the J gene TRBJ2-7, with D maybe TRBD2 (7 bases). This receptor was taken from a male donor with ankylosing spondylitis or in good health (not recorded which). Here the CDR3 reads CSARDWGGASYEQYF. The CDR3 DNA reads TGCAGTGCTAGAGATTGGGGGGGGGCCTCCTACGAGCAGTACTTC.